These T cell receptor beta chains were read from a single sample in a study of post-analysis software for immune sequencing data. TCRdb re-called the PCR reads with MiXCR, one entry per CDR3 protein. The table includes a few hundred thousand distinct CDR3 sequences, less than 45% detected once. Sequences were obtained from blood. These receptors all stem from a girl aged 10-17 years with multiple sclerosis. The CDR3 runs from the conserved cysteine through the conserved F or W. Clone sizes are given selectively: once, few, many, or a class where the clone is expanded.

V: TRBV28
J: TRBJ2-3
size: .
CDR3: CASMGRQGEDTQYF

V: TRBV2
J: TRBJ2-1
size: .
CDR3: CASSEVVAAFF

V: TRBV7-2
J: TRBJ2-3
size: few
CDR3: CASSSQRVSDTQYF

V: TRBV12-3/TRBV12-4
J: TRBJ2-3
size: few
CDR3: CAGTATSGPRDTQYF

V: TRBV7-2
J: TRBJ1-1
size: .
CDR3: CASSLVGQEGEAFF

V: TRBV5-1
J: TRBJ1-2
size: .
CDR3: CASSSVIGDGYTF

V: TRBV6-2/TRBV6-3
J: TRBJ1-4
size: .
CDR3: CASSTDRADEKLFF

V: TRBV20-1
J: TRBJ2-7
size: .
CDR3: CSATPGGTGEQYF

V: TRBV28
J: TRBJ2-3
size: .
CDR3: CAGGRGAYTQYF

V: TRBV27
J: TRBJ2-3
size: .
CDR3: CASSPRGRLAGWPDTQYF

V: TRBV7-3
J: TRBJ2-3
size: few
CDR3: CASSLRGGGTQGTQYF

V: TRBV5-1
J: TRBJ1-1
size: few
CDR3: CASSLTTANTEAFF

V: TRBV3-1
J: TRBJ2-5
size: few
CDR3: CASSPDGTGIETQYF

V: TRBV7-2
J: TRBJ2-3
size: few
CDR3: CASSSQAGTGVTDTQYF

V: TRBV28
J: TRBJ2-5
size: .
CDR3: CASSFRQSGETQYF

V: TRBV15
J: .
size: .
CDR3: CATKSGGETQYF

V: TRBV18
J: TRBJ2-1
size: .
CDR3: CASSGGLGNEQFF

V: TRBV20-1
J: TRBJ1-1
size: .
CDR3: CSAPPRDRIRDTEAFF

V: TRBV29-1
J: TRBJ2-7
size: many
CDR3: CSVVPGRRPYEQYF

V: TRBV15
J: TRBJ2-5
size: few
CDR3: CATSRESSGGVETQYF

V: TRBV4-3
J: TRBJ2-7
size: .
CDR3: CASNHEQGTSYEQYF

V: TRBV5-6
J: TRBJ1-2
size: few
CDR3: CASSLKGHDGYTF